This TCR beta chain was recorded in a study of T-cell reconstitution after alpha-beta-depleted transplantation in children. As it was prepared, the TCRbeta library received unique molecular identifiers. TCRdb re-derived calls from the PCR reads in MiXCR, one entry per CDR3 protein. The table has hundreds of thousands of distinct CDR3 sequences, around 16% seen once. CDR1 and CDR2 (germline): DFQATT, SNEGSKA (reference sequence). The CDR3 is 14 residues long. V was shortened by 8 bases and J by 6 bases, with 21 bases between the two germline ends. The sequencing here drew on PBMCs from the stem cell graft donor, taken from the stem cell graft. The sequence was collected from a human donor who donated a stem cell graft to a child with acute myeloid leukemia. The chain carries TRBV20-1 and TRBJ2-3; D assignment may be TRBD1 or TRBD2 (6 bases each). CDR3 sequence reads: CSTEGRGRGDTQYF. In DNA form, the CDR3 reads TGCAGTACGGAGGGCAGGGGCCGGGGGGATACGCAGTATTTT.